This TCR beta chain comes out of a study of blood T cell repertoires in COVID-19. Study summary: The samples span acute and convalescent COVID-19 from the United States, Italy and Spain. PBMCs, B-cell-depleted T cells, or T cells were the source of the cDNA or gDNA that made up the material.

Original processing methods: Reference gene primers were amplified, and this amplification served to estimate nucleated cell counts. Produced via immunoSEQ multiplex PCR; TCRdb's table is partial and in-frame only. The V and J calls and clone size come from that table; D and trimming were worked out from the DNA. Of 250,000 to 300,000 clones in the sample, roughly nine tenths were seen once. The CDR3 has 14 residues. V lost 0 bases, J lost 7 bases, and 7 bases lay in between. Germline V gene data show CDR1 as ENHRY and CDR2 as SYGVKD. The chain has TRBV10-3 and TRBJ1-6; D is ambiguous. The receptor's source is a woman aged 40 to 50 who had recovered from COVID-19. Sequenced input: peripheral blood. The CDR3 sequence: CAISESVRNSPLHF. The CDR3 DNA reads TGTGCCATCAGTGAGTCGGTCAGGAATTCACCCCTCCACTTT.